What follows describes a single T cell receptor beta chain. This entry belongs to a study of shared T cell receptors in the human thymus. Data came from immunoSEQ multiplex PCR; TCRdb stores just in-frame clones and leaves some out. Among 600,000 or so clones, around 87% were seen once, and the ten largest hold more than 0.009%. The CDR3 covers 18 residues. CDR1 and CDR2 from the germline V gene are LGHNA and YSLEER. Unmatched junction bases numbered 10, after V lost 1 base and J lost 2 bases. These data were likewise used in another study, on human thymus T cells.

Specimen: thymocytes. The rearrangement joins TRBV4-3 to TRBJ1-2; TRBD1 matches 10 bases. The TCR sequence derives from a boy under two years old with a congenital heart defect. The CDR3 DNA sequence: TGCGCCAGCAGCCAAGCCCCCCCGGGACAGGGGCTGAACTATGGCTACACCTTC. Amino acid sequence: CASSQAPPGQGLNYGYTF.